Included here is one T cell receptor (beta chain) sequence, with context. The sample is drawn from a study of cytomegalovirus exposure and HLA in healthy donors. Repertoires were generated with immunoSEQ multiplex PCR, while TCRdb's copy carries only in-frame clones and drops some. The table has roughly 120,000 clones, roughly 88% seen once. The V gene's germline CDR1 is SGHDT and CDR2 YYEEEE. This CDR3 has 14 amino acids. The junction had 3 bases not matched to a gene; V was cut back by 0 bases and J by 3 bases. The clonotype was recovered from a woman younger than 30 in good health and CMV-seropositive. Sequenced sample: PBMCs. The J gene is TRBJ2-7, the V gene TRBV5-6; TRBD1 matches at 7 bases. The CDR3 reads CASSLDRGGYEQYF. DNA of the CDR3: TGTGCCAGCAGCTTGGACAGGGGCGGCTACGAGCAGTACTTC.